Shown below are 19 T cell receptor beta chains from a single sample sequenced in a study of PD-1 blockade in classical Hodgkin lymphoma. Clones were sequenced by immunoSEQ multiplex PCR, and TCRdb holds only the in-frame ones, with some missing. In the table there are tens of thousands of clones, nearly 95% of which are singletons. The time point is: newly diagnosed, previously untreated cHL patient sample. The sequenced sample was peripheral blood mononuclear cells (PBMCs). These TCRs come from a human donor with classical Hodgkin lymphoma.

The chain links TRBV7-2 to TRBJ1-5; D unresolved. Per germline, CDR1 SGHTA and CDR2 FQGNSA. Trimming removed 2 bases from V and 6 bases from J, with 20 bases in between. The CDR3 extends over 17 amino acids. DNA for the CDR3: TGTGCCAGCAGCTTATTCAGGCCCGGTGGCAGTGGTCAGCCCCAGCATTTT. Amino acids: CASSLFRPGGSGQPQHF. The full variable domain, with the rest looked up from reference TRBV7-2 and TRBJ1-5, is GAGVSQSPSNKVTEKGKDVELRCDPISGHTALYWYRQSLGQGLEFLIYFQGNSAPDKSGLPSDRFSAERTGGSVSTLTIQRTQQEDSAVYLCASSLFRPGGSGQPQHFGDGTRLSIL.

This clone occurred once. The V and J genes are TRBV4-3 and TRBJ2-7, with TRBD1 matching over 9 bases. V shed 3 bases, J shed 2 bases, and the junction held 14 bases outside the gene matches. The CDR3 contains 18 residues. The V gene's germline CDR1 is LGHNA and CDR2 YSLEER. In nucleotides, the CDR3 is TGCGCCAGCAGCCACGCACCCCCCGGGACAGGGAACACCTACGAGCAGTACTTC. It is translated as CASSHAPPGTGNTYEQYF.

The chain couples TRBV10-3 to TRBJ1-1; a weak D match, TRBD1 (5 bases). The CDR3 spans 14 residues. Trimming left V 3 bases short and J 2 bases short, with 10 bases between. Germline V gives CDR1 ENHRY, CDR2 SYGVKD. In DNA, the CDR3 is TGTGCCATCAGTGAAGTACAGGACAACACTGAAGCTTTCTTT. It translates to CAISEVQDNTEAFF.

V usage is TRBV7-6 and J usage is TRBJ1-2; D unclear. CDR1 SGHVS and CDR2 FNYEAQ come from the germline V gene. This CDR3 region has 12 residues. V shed 1 base and J shed 8 bases, with 8 bases lying between them. The CDR3 DNA follows: TGTGCCAGCAGCTTAGATAAGTACGGCTACACCTTC. Its translation: CASSLDKYGYTF.

As DNA, the CDR3 is TGTGCCAGCAGCTTTCCGGCGGGGGAAGCAGCCTACGAGCAGTACTTC. Amino acids: CASSFPAGEAAYEQYF. This rearrangement joins TRBV7-9 to TRBJ2-7; 7 nucleotides agree with TRBD2. V lost 3 bases and J lost 2; bases outside the gene matches: 10. The CDR3 is 16 residues long. In germline, CDR1 is SEHNR, CDR2 FQNEAQ (reference sequence).

V usage is TRBV10-1 and J usage is TRBJ2-7; perhaps TRBD1 as D (6 bases). V was shortened by 5 bases and J by 11 bases, with 46 bases between the two germline ends. Germline V gene lookup returns CDR1 WNHNN and CDR2 SYGVQD (reference sequence). The CDR3 sequence is 22 residues long. This CDR3 reads CASSPTPGTRAKGSGVLEREYF. Here the CDR3 DNA reads TGCGCCAGCAGTCCAACCCCTGGCACACGGGCTAAGGGGTCAGGGGTACTAGAGAGGGAGTACTTC.

The J gene is TRBJ2-1, the V gene TRBV4-1; D gene ambiguous. Trimming pared 1 base from V and 8 bases from J, leaving 9 bases between. The CDR3 totals 13 residues. The germline V gene has CDR1 MGHRA and CDR2 YSYEKL. The CDR3 coding sequence is TGCGCCAGCAGCCAAGTAGGAACCTATGAGCAGTTCTTC. Translation: CASSQVGTYEQFF.

The chain carries TRBV12-5 and TRBJ2-5, with a weak D call TRBD2 (6 bases). Germline V gene data show CDR1 as LGHNT and CDR2 as FRNRAP. This CDR3 comprises 15 residues. V was clipped by 0 bases and J by 5 bases, with 13 bases between them. CDR3 sequence: CASGLVGRDWETQYF. The CDR3 DNA reads as TGTGCTAGTGGTTTGGTGGGGCGGGACTGGGAGACCCAGTACTTC.

This clone was recorded once. The rearrangement joins TRBV9 to TRBJ2-1; TRBD1 is a possible D gene (5 bases). Germline V gene sequence: CDR1 SGDLS, CDR2 YYNGEE. Trimming removed 0 bases from V and 10 bases from J, with 8 bases in between. The CDR3 runs 12 residues. CDR3 residues: CASSVGGREQFF. CDR3 in DNA: TGTGCCAGCAGCGTAGGGGGCAGAGAGCAGTTCTTC.

The V call is TRBV6-5, the J call TRBJ2-1; 7 nucleotides align to TRBD2. The CDR3 has 15 residues. V shed 6 bases and J 1 base; nucleotides not matched to a gene: 6. In germline, CDR1 is MNHEY, CDR2 SVGAGI. In DNA, the CDR3 is TGTGCCAGCAGCTCCACCGGGGGGTCCTACAATGAGCAGTTCTTC. Amino acid sequence: CASSSTGGSYNEQFF.

The chain has TRBV19 and TRBJ1-5, with TRBD1 matching over 7 bases. Per germline, CDR1 LNHDA and CDR2 SQIVND (reference sequence). The CDR3 is 16 residues long. After removal of 3 bases from V and 7 bases from J, the junction contained 12 bases not matched to a gene. The CDR3 spells CASSIRVAGGDQPQHF. The DNA for the CDR3 is TGTGCCAGTAGTATTCGGGTGGCAGGGGGAGACCAGCCCCAGCATTTT.

The chain couples TRBV28 to TRBJ1-1; TRBD1 is a possible D gene (5 bases). This CDR3 has 15 residues. The germline CDR1 and CDR2 sequences are MDHEN and SYDVKM. V lost 7 bases and J lost 0, with 15 bases in between. The CDR3 nucleotides read TGTGCCAGCACCTTGGGAACAGGCCTGAACACTGAAGCTTTCTTT. It specifies CASTLGTGLNTEAFF.

This clone appeared a single time. J is TRBJ1-2 and V is TRBV28; D is ambiguous. V shed 2 bases and J shed 8 bases, with 9 bases lying between them. CDR1 is MDHEN and CDR2 is SYDVKM in the germline V gene. CDR3 length: 12 amino acids. The chain's CDR3 is CASSLKQAGYTF. In DNA, the CDR3 is TGTGCCAGCAGTTTAAAGCAGGCCGGCTACACCTTC.

This chain uses TRBV13 with TRBJ2-7; 7 positions match TRBD1. CDR3 size: 14 residues. Unmatched junction bases numbered 6, after V lost 4 bases and J lost 3 bases. Germline CDR1 and CDR2: PRHDT and FYEKMQ (reference sequence). CDR3 sequence reads: CASSSGQTIYEQYF. The DNA of the CDR3 is TGTGCCAGCAGCTCGGGACAGACGATCTACGAGCAGTACTTC.

This clone was counted only a few times. The chain carries TRBV27 and TRBJ2-5; possibly TRBD1 or TRBD2 for D (7 bases each). This CDR3 is built from 16 residues. From germline, CDR1 is MNHEY and CDR2 SMNVEV (reference sequence). Trimming took off 7 bases at V and 5 bases at J, with 23 bases between the two ends. CDR3: CASTLRQGGPTETQYF. The CDR3 DNA reads as TGTGCCAGCACCCTACGACAGGGAGGGCCGACGGAGACCCAGTACTTC.

The chain uses TRBV19 and TRBJ2-7, with D perhaps TRBD1 (6 bases). The CDR3 is 14 residues long. The V and J ends lost 5 bases and 5 bases respectively, with 16 bases between them. CDR1 and CDR2 from the germline V gene are LNHDA and SQIVND (reference sequence). The CDR3: CASSWTARGDEQYF. The CDR3 DNA reads as TGTGCCAGTAGTTGGACAGCCCGGGGCGACGAGCAGTACTTC.

The chain couples TRBV30 to TRBJ2-5; D gene ambiguous. Germline loops: CDR1 GTSNPN, CDR2 SVGIG (reference sequence). The CDR3 consists of 14 residues. V lost 1 base, J lost 5 bases, and 14 bases lay in between. This CDR3 is CAWSETPGWETQYF. Here the CDR3 DNA reads TGTGCCTGGAGTGAAACTCCTGGTTGGGAGACCCAGTACTTC. Full variable domain (rest looked up from reference TRBV30 and TRBJ2-5): SQTIHQWPATLVQPVGSPLSLECTVEGTSNPNLYWYRQAAGRGLQLLFYSVGIGQISSEVPQNLSASRPQDRQFILSSKKLLLSDSGFYLCAWSETPGWETQYFGPGTRLLVL.

This sequence joins TRBV5-4 and TRBJ2-7; 9 bases are shared with TRBD1. The V gene end was trimmed by 0 bases and the J gene end by 1 base; junction bases not matched to a gene: 8. This CDR3 region has 17 residues. Germline values: CDR1 SGHNT, CDR2 YYREEE (reference sequence). The CDR3 region is CASSLGATGGVSYEQYF. CDR3 DNA: TGTGCCAGCAGCTTGGGGGCTACAGGGGGCGTATCCTACGAGCAGTACTTC.

This chain uses TRBV6-1 with TRBJ1-5, with D uncertain. V was shortened by 6 bases and J by 0 bases, with 9 bases between the two germline ends. The CDR3 length is 14 residues. Germline values: CDR1 MNHNS, CDR2 SASEGT. CDR3 loop: CASRDVVSNQPQHF. The CDR3, as DNA: TGTGCCAGCAGAGATGTTGTTAGCAATCAGCCCCAGCATTTT.